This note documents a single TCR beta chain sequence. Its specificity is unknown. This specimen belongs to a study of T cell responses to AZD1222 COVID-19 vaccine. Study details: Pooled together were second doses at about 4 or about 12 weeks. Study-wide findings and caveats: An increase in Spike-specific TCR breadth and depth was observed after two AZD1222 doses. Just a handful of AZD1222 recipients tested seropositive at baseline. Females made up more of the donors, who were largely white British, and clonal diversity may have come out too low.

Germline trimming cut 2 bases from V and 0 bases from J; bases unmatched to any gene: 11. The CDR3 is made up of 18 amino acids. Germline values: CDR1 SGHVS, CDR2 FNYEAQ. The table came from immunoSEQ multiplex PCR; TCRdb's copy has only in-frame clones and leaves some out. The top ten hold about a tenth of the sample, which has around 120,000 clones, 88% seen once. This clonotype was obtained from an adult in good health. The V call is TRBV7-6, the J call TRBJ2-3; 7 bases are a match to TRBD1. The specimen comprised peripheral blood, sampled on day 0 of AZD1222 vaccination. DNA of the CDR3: TGTGCCAGCAGCTTACCCCCGGTGGGACAGACTAGCACAGATACGCAGTATTTT. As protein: CASSLPPVGQTSTDTQYF.